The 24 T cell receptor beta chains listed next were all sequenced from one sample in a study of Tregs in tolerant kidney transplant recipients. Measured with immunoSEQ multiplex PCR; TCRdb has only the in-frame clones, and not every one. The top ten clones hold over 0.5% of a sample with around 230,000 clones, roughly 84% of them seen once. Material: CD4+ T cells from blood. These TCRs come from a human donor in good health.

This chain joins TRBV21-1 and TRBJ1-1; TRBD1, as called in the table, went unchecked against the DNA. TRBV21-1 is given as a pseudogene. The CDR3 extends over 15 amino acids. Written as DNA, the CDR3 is TGTGCCAGCAGCGGCCGGGACACCACGGGTACTGAAGCTTTCTTT. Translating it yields CASSGRDTTGTEAFF.

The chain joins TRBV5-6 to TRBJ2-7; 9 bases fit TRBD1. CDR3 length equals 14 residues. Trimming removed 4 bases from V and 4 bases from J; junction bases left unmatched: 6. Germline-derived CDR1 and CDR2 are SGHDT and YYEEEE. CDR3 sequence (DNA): TGTGCCAGCAGCACCGGGACAGGGAAGTACGAGCAGTACTTC. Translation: CASSTGTGKYEQYF.

This CDR3 reads CASSETKIRFYNEQFF. The DNA of the CDR3 is TGTGCCAGCAGCGAAACAAAGATACGGTTCTACAATGAGCAGTTCTTC. This chain connects TRBV6-1 to TRBJ2-1; D is ambiguous. In germline, CDR1 is MNHNS, CDR2 SASEGT. V was trimmed by 6 bases and J by 3 bases, leaving 18 bases between them. CDR3 length: 16 amino acids.

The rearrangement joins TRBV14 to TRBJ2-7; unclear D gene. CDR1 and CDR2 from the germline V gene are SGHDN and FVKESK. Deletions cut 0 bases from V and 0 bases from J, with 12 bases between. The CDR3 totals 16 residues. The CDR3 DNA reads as TGTGCCAGCAGCCAAGATTGGAGCGAGTACTCCTACGAGCAGTACTTC. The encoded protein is CASSQDWSEYSYEQYF.

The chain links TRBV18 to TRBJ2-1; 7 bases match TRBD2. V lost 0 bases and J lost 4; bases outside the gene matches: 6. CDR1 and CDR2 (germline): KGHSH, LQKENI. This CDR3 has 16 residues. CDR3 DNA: TGTGCCAGCTCACCACCGAGCGGGAAGGCATACAATGAGCAGTTCTTC. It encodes CASSPPSGKAYNEQFF.

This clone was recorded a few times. CDR3 nucleotides: TGTGCCAGCAGTGTATCACAGGGGAACACTGAAGCTTTCTTT. This encodes CASSVSQGNTEAFF. The genes are TRBV6-1 and TRBJ1-1; tentative D call: TRBD1 (6 bases). The germline CDR1 and CDR2 sequences are MNHNS and SASEGT. The CDR3 is 14 residues long. V lost 4 bases to trimming and J lost 1 base, with 10 bases between them.

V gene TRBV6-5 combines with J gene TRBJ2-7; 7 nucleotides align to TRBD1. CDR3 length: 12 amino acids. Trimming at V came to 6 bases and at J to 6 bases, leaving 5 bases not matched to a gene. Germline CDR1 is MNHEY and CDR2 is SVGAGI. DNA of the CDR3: TGTGCCAGCAGCCCAAGGGGGCTCGAGCAGTACTTC. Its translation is CASSPRGLEQYF.

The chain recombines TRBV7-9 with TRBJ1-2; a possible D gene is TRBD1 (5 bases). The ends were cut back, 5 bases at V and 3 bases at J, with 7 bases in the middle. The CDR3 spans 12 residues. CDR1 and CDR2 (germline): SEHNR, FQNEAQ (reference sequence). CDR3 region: CASSAGYYGYTF. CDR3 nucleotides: TGTGCCAGCAGCGCAGGGTACTATGGCTACACCTTC.

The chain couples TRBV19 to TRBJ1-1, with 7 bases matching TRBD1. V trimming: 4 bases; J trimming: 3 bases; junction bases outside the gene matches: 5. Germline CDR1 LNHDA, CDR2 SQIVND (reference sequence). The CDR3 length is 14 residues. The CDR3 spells CASSTGTAYTEAFF. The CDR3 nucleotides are TGTGCCAGTAGTACCGGGACAGCATACACTGAAGCTTTCTTT.

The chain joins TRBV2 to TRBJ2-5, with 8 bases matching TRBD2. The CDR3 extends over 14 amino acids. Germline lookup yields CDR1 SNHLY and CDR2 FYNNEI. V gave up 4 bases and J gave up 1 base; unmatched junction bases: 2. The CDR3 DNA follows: TGTGCCAGCAGTGTGCGGGGGGCCCAAGAGACCCAGTACTTC. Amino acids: CASSVRGAQETQYF.

CDR3 in DNA: TGCAGTGCTAAAGACAGGGACGAGCAGTACTTC. Its translation: CSAKDRDEQYF. The chain couples TRBV20-1 to TRBJ2-7; TRBD1 agrees at 7 bases. Trimming cost V 4 bases and J 5 bases; bases outside gene matches: 2. CDR1 is DFQATT, CDR2 SNEGSKA, per germline (reference sequence). The length of the CDR3 is 11 residues.

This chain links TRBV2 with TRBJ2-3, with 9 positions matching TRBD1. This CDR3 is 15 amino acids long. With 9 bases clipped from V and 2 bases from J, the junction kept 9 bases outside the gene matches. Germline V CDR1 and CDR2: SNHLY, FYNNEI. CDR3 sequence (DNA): TGTGCCAGGACATCGACAGGGGGTCCCACAGATACGCAGTATTTT. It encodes CARTSTGGPTDTQYF.

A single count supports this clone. This chain's CDR3 is CASTGQINQPQHF. As DNA, the CDR3 is TGTGCCAGCACTGGACAGATAAATCAGCCCCAGCATTTT. This rearrangement joins TRBV6-5 to TRBJ1-5, with a weak D call TRBD1 (6 bases). Trimming took 7 bases from V and 4 from J, leaving 11 bases between them. The CDR3 covers 13 residues. Germline V gene lookup returns CDR1 MNHEY and CDR2 SVGAGI.

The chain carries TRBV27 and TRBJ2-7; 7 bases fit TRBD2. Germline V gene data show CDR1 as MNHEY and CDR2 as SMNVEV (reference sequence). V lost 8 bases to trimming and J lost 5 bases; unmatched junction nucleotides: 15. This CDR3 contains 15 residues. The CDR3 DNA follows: TGTGCCAGCCGCGCACGGAGCGGGATGAAGAACGAGCAGTACTTC. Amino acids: CASRARSGMKNEQYF.

DNA of the CDR3: TGTGCTAGTGGTTTGGCCGTGACTAGCGTCGAGGAGCTGTTTTTT. Amino acid sequence: CASGLAVTSVEELFF. This chain uses TRBV12-5 with TRBJ2-2; 8 bases are shared with TRBD2. Germline V CDR1 and CDR2: LGHNT, FRNRAP. The CDR3 has 15 residues. V lost 1 base and J lost 10; bases outside the gene matches: 8.

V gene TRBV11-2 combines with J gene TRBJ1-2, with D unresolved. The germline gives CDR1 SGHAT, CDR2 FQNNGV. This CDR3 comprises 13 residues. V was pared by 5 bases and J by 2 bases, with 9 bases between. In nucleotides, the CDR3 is TGTGCCAGCAGCCCGGACCGAAACTATGGCTACACCTTC. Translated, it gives CASSPDRNYGYTF. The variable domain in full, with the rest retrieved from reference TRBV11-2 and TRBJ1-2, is EAGVAQSPRYKIIEKRQSVAFWCNPISGHATLYWYQQILGQGPKLLIQFQNNGVVDDSQLPKDRFSAERLKGVDSTLKIQPAKLEDSAVYLCASSPDRNYGYTFGSGTRLTVV.

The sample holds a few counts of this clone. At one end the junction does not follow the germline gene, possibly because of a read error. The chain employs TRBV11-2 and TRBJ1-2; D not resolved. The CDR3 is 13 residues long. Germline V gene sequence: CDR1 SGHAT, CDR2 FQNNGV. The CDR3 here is CASSLGNSRAPYF. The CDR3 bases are TGTGCCAGCAGCTTAGGCAACAGCCGGGCCCCCTACTTC.

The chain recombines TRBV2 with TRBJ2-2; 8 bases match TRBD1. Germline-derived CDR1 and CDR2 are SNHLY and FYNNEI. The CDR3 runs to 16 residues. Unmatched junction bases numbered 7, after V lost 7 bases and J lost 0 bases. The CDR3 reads CASILDRGTNTGELFF. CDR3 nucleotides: TGTGCCAGCATCCTCGACAGGGGAACGAACACCGGGGAGCTGTTTTTT.

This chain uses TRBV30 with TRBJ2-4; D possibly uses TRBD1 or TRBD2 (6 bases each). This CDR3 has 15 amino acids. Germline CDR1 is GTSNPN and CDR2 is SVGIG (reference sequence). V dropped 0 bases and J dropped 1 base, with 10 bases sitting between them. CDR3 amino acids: CAWSVGGNAKNIQYF. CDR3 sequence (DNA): TGTGCCTGGAGTGTGGGGGGCAATGCCAAAAACATTCAGTACTTC.

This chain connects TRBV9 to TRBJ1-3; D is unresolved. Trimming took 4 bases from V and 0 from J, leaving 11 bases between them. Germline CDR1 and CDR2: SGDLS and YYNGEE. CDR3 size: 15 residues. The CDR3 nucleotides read TGTGCCAGCAGCCCCCTCATCCTCTCTGGAAACACCATATATTTT. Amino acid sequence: CASSPLILSGNTIYF.

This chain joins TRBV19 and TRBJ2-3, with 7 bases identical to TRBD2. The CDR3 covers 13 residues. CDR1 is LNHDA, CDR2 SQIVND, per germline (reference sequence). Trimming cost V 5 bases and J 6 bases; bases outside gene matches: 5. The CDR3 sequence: CASSGSGMDTQYF. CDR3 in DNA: TGTGCCAGTAGTGGAAGCGGGATGGATACGCAGTATTTT.

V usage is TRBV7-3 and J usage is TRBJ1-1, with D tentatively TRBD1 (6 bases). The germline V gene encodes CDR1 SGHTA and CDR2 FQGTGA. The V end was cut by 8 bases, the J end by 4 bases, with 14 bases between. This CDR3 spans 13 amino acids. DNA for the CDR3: TGTGCCAGCGCGGGGGCAAGAGGCACTGAAGCTTTCTTT. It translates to CASAGARGTEAFF. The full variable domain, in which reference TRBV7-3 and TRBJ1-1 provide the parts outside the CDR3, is GAGVSQTPSNKVTEKGKYVELRCDPISGHTALYWYRQSLGQGPEFLIYFQGTGAADDSGLPNDRFFAVRPEGSVSTLKIQRTERGDSAVYLCASAGARGTEAFFGQGTRLTVV.

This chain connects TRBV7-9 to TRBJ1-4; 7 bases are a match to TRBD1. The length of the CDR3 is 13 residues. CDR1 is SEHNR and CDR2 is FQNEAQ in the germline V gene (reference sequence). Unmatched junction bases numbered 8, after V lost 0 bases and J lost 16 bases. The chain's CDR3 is CASSLATGQPAFF. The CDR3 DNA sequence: TGTGCCAGCAGCTTAGCGACGGGACAGCCCGCGTTTTTT.

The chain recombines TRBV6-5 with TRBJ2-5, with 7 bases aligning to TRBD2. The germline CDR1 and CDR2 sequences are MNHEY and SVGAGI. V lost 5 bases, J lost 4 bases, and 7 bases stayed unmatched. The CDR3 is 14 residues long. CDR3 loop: CASSRGLVGETQYF. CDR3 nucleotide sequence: TGTGCCAGCAGTCGAGGACTAGTCGGAGAGACCCAGTACTTC.